These 31 T cell receptor beta chains were sequenced from one sample in a study of T cells in Graves' hyperthyroidism and ophthalmopathy. Amplification yielded TCR beta CDR3 regions, with RNA transcripts as the source. An initial round of RT-PCR targeting the TCR CDR3 relied on the HTBI primer set. Each CDR3 protein is one row after TCRdb ran MiXCR on the multiplex PCR reads. Among some 600,000 distinct CDR3 sequences listed, approximately 15% were seen once. Material for sequencing was blood. All receptors come from a woman aged 25 to 39 with Graves' hyperthyroidism that later progressed to Graves' ophthalmopathy.

About this clonotype: A much bigger clone sits one base away, suggesting this may be a read error. This chain connects TRBV24-1 to TRBJ1-5; D is perhaps TRBD1 (6 bases). The V end lost 4 bases, the J end lost 12 bases, and 15 bases lay between the germline ends. Looked up from germline, CDR1 is KGHDR and CDR2 is SFDVKD. The CDR3 loop spans 13 amino acids. The CDR3 bases are TGTGCCACCAGTGACACGACAGGCCGCCTCCAGCATTTT. As protein: CATSDTTGRLQHF.

In its sample, this clonotype was seen many times. A clone one base away is much larger, so this may be a read error. The chain has TRBV2 and TRBJ2-3; tentatively, D is TRBD1 (5 bases). Germline lookup yields CDR1 SNHLY and CDR2 FYNNEI. The CDR3 has 11 residues. Here the CDR3 reads CAGRERNTQYF. The CDR3 region has the DNA TGTGCCGGCAGGGAAAGAAATACGCAGTATTTT.

The V and J genes are TRBV7-3 and TRBJ2-1, with D perhaps TRBD2 (6 bases). CDR3 size: 13 residues. V was clipped by 4 bases and J by 9 bases, with 13 bases between them. Germline CDR1 and CDR2: SGHTA and FQGTGA. As DNA, the CDR3 is TGTGCCAGCAGCTCTTATAGCGGCGGTGAGCAGTTCTTC. This sequence encodes CASSSYSGGEQFF.

This clonotype occurred a few times. The gene calls are TRBV15 and TRBJ2-3; D might be TRBD1 (5 bases). Looked up from germline, CDR1 is LNHNV and CDR2 is YYDKDF (reference sequence). Trimming pared 0 bases from V and 1 base from J, leaving 11 bases between. This CDR3 is built from 16 residues. CDR3 nucleotide sequence: TGTGCCACCAGCAGAGATTTGGGGCTCGGCACAGATACGCAGTATTTT. Translated, it gives CATSRDLGLGTDTQYF. Based on the CDR3 plus reference TRBV15 and TRBJ2-3, the full variable domain is DAMVIQNPRYQVTQFGKPVTLSCSQTLNHNVMYWYQQKSSQAPKLLFHYYDKDFNNEADTPDNFQSRRPNTSFCFLDIRSPGLGDTAMYLCATSRDLGLGTDTQYFGPGTRLTVL.

This clonotype occurred a few times. The chain recombines TRBV12-3 or TRBV12-4 with TRBJ2-7; 7 bases match TRBD1. The CDR3 contains 14 residues. The ends lost 3 bases at V and 2 bases at J; junction bases unmatched: 4. CDR3: CASSFRDSPYEQYF. CDR3 coding DNA: TGTGCCAGCAGTTTCCGGGACAGTCCCTACGAGCAGTACTTC.

This clonotype was found many times. V and J are TRBV19 and TRBJ2-7, with 9 positions matching TRBD2. The V gene end was trimmed by 5 bases and the J gene end by 7 bases; junction bases not matched to a gene: 12. Germline V gives CDR1 LNHDA, CDR2 SQIVND (reference sequence). The CDR3 covers 15 residues. CDR3 residues: CASSLGLADVREQYF. The CDR3 coding sequence is TGTGCCAGTAGTCTGGGACTAGCCGATGTACGAGAGCAGTACTTC. The full variable domain, its missing parts supplied by reference TRBV19 and TRBJ2-7, is DGGITQSPKYLFRKEGQNVTLSCEQNLNHDAMYWYRQDPGQGLRLIYYSQIVNDFQKGDIAEGYSVSREKKESFPLTVTSAQKNPTAFYLCASSLGLADVREQYFGPGTRLTVT.

The chain is built from TRBV14 and TRBJ1-4; the D gene is possibly TRBD1 (5 bases). Between the trimmed V and J ends, which lost 1 base and 4 bases, there was a span of 10 bases. The CDR3 contains 15 residues. The V gene's germline CDR1 is SGHDN and CDR2 FVKESK. Here the CDR3 reads CASSQATAHNEKLFF. CDR3 in DNA: TGTGCCAGCAGCCAAGCGACAGCCCATAATGAAAAACTGTTTTTT.

This clonotype appeared many times. This chain joins TRBV18 and TRBJ2-7; D tentatively reads TRBD1 or TRBD2 (5 bases each). Germline V gene lookup returns CDR1 KGHSH and CDR2 LQKENI. CDR3 size: 13 residues. The germline V and J ends were trimmed by 3 bases and 5 bases, with 11 bases remaining between them. The CDR3 DNA is TGTGCCAGCTCACCGGGACCGGACGACGAGCAGTACTTC. Translated, it gives CASSPGPDDEQYF.

This clonotype has ten or more counts. This chain connects TRBV7-6 to TRBJ2-7; a possible D gene is TRBD2 (5 bases). From germline, CDR1 is SGHVS and CDR2 FNYEAQ. The CDR3 has 19 amino acids. The ends were cut back, 0 bases at V and 1 base at J, with 22 bases in the middle. The CDR3 sequence: CASSLASTGEERRSYEQYF. CDR3 in DNA: TGTGCCAGCAGCTTAGCGTCAACCGGCGAGGAGCGGAGATCCTACGAGCAGTACTTC.

This clonotype came up many times. The chain recombines TRBV10-3 with TRBJ2-7, with 8 bases that match TRBD2. The CDR3 contains 13 residues. V gave up 9 bases and J gave up 4 bases; unmatched junction bases: 8. Germline V CDR1 and CDR2: ENHRY, SYGVKD. CDR3 region: CAIGGTSGYEQYF. For the CDR3, the DNA is TGTGCCATTGGGGGTACTAGCGGATACGAGCAGTACTTC.

This clonotype occurred many times. The chain is built from TRBV7-2 and TRBJ1-2; TRBD1 might be the D (5 bases). The V end lost 3 bases, the J end lost 8 bases, and 13 bases lay between the germline ends. From germline, CDR1 is SGHTA and CDR2 FQGNSA. There are 13 residues in the CDR3. The CDR3 DNA reads TGTGCCAGCAGCTTTGCAGGGATGGGGGGCTACACCTTC. Amino acid sequence: CASSFAGMGGYTF.

This clonotype was recorded at least ten times. The J gene is TRBJ2-7, the V gene TRBV7-2; D may be TRBD2 (6 bases). The CDR3 contains 15 residues. V was trimmed by 5 bases and J by 0 bases, leaving 14 bases between them. Germline assignment: CDR1 SGHTA and CDR2 FQGNSA. CDR3 amino acids: CASSPPGARSYEQYF. The CDR3, as DNA: TGTGCCAGCAGCCCACCGGGAGCCCGCTCCTACGAGCAGTACTTC. The full variable domain, with the rest looked up from reference TRBV7-2 and TRBJ2-7, is GAGVSQSPSNKVTEKGKDVELRCDPISGHTALYWYRQSLGQGLEFLIYFQGNSAPDKSGLPSDRFSAERTGGSVSTLTIQRTQQEDSAVYLCASSPPGARSYEQYFGPGTRLTVT.

This clonotype was seen ten or more times. V usage is TRBV24-1 and J usage is TRBJ1-1; 7 bases are shared with TRBD1. This CDR3 is built from 13 residues. Trimming cost V 7 bases and J 3 bases; bases outside gene matches: 4. The germline CDR1 and CDR2 sequences are KGHDR and SFDVKD. CDR3 residues: CATSRQGDTEAFF. The CDR3 region has the DNA TGTGCCACCAGCAGACAGGGTGACACTGAAGCTTTCTTT.

The chain employs TRBV20-1 and TRBJ2-5, with TRBD2 identical over 14 bases. Germline V gives CDR1 DFQATT, CDR2 SNEGSKA (reference sequence). After removal of 0 bases from V and 0 bases from J, the junction contained 3 bases not matched to a gene. The CDR3 sequence is 17 residues long. DNA for the CDR3: TGCAGTGCTAGAGATAGACTAGCGGGAGGGTACCAAGAGACCCAGTACTTC. Encoded protein: CSARDRLAGGYQETQYF.

This clonotype was recorded many times. J is TRBJ2-7 and V is TRBV11-3; the D gene is possibly TRBD1 (6 bases). V gave up 0 bases and J gave up 2 bases, with 17 bases separating them. CDR1 is SGHNT and CDR2 is YENEEA in the germline V gene. The CDR3 extends over 17 amino acids. CDR3 in amino acids: CASSLDSTGTPAYEQYF. The CDR3, as DNA: TGTGCCAGCAGCTTAGATTCCACGGGGACACCCGCCTACGAGCAGTACTTC.

This clonotype was picked up a small number of times. This chain joins TRBV15 and TRBJ1-5, with 7 bases that match TRBD1. Germline CDR1 reads LNHNV; CDR2 reads YYDKDF (reference sequence). The CDR3 length is 15 residues. V lost 4 bases and J lost 0; bases outside the gene matches: 3. The CDR3 protein is CATSNRGPSNQPQHF. The CDR3 DNA sequence: TGTGCCACCAGCAACAGGGGCCCTAGCAATCAGCCCCAGCATTTT.

The table lists this clonotype with a few counts. This chain connects TRBV24-1 to TRBJ1-5, with 7 bases identical to TRBD1. The CDR3 is made up of 16 amino acids. Germline V gives CDR1 KGHDR, CDR2 SFDVKD. The junction had 10 bases not matched to a gene; V was cut back by 3 bases and J by 6 bases. This CDR3 is CATSDTRDSGIQPQHF. CDR3 sequence (DNA): TGTGCCACCAGTGATACCCGGGACAGTGGGATTCAGCCCCAGCATTTT.

This clonotype has at least ten counts. The chain has TRBV6-1 and TRBJ2-7, with 10 bases aligning to TRBD2. Germline CDR1 MNHNS, CDR2 SASEGT. The CDR3 is 14 residues long. Trimming cost V 7 bases and J 0 bases; bases outside gene matches: 3. The CDR3 reads CASIWTSGSYEQYF. In nucleotides, the CDR3 is TGTGCCAGCATATGGACTAGCGGCTCCTACGAGCAGTACTTC.

This chain connects TRBV19 to TRBJ2-2; 7 nucleotides agree with TRBD1. J gave up 0 bases and V 10 bases, and 5 bases lay outside the gene matches. This CDR3 contains 14 residues. CDR1 is LNHDA and CDR2 is SQIVND in the germline V gene (reference sequence). The DNA of the CDR3 is TGTGCCACCCGACAGGGCCCGAACACCGGGGAGCTGTTTTTT. Translated, it gives CATRQGPNTGELFF.

This clonotype showed up many times. J is TRBJ1-5 and V is TRBV12-3 or TRBV12-4; D not certain. CDR3 length equals 13 residues. Trimming pared 1 base from V and 8 bases from J, leaving 9 bases between. CDR3 coding DNA: TGTGCCAGCAGTTTAGGGGAACCAGAGCCCCAGCATTTT. Translation gives CASSLGEPEPQHF.

This clonotype was seen at least ten times. The V call is TRBV2, the J call TRBJ2-2, with 8 bases lining up with TRBD2. Germline V gene sequence: CDR1 SNHLY, CDR2 FYNNEI. J was trimmed by 9 bases and V by 7 bases; bases with no gene match: 13. The CDR3 loop spans 15 amino acids. The CDR3, as DNA: TGTGCCAGCACACCCGGGACTAGTTTTGCCCGGGAGCTGTTTTTT. It specifies CASTPGTSFARELFF.

This sequence joins TRBV6-2 or TRBV6-3 and TRBJ2-3, with D possibly being TRBD2 (6 bases). Trimming shortened V by 11 bases and J by 10 bases, and 25 bases separated the two germline ends. This CDR3 is built from 14 residues. Germline CDR1 and CDR2: MNHEY and SVGEGT. CDR3 protein: CASPRDSNTNAQYF. CDR3 nucleotide sequence: TGTGCCTCTCCAAGGGACTCAAACACAAATGCGCAGTATTTT.

This clonotype has at least ten counts. The chain uses TRBV10-3 and TRBJ2-7, with 7 bases lining up with TRBD1. This CDR3 is built from 15 residues. The germline V gene has CDR1 ENHRY and CDR2 SYGVKD. V lost 7 bases, J lost 0 bases, and 9 bases stayed unmatched. The CDR3 region is CAIIQDREGSYEQYF. In DNA form, the CDR3 reads TGTGCCATCATTCAAGACAGGGAAGGCTCCTACGAGCAGTACTTC.

The table lists this clonotype with many counts. The V and J genes are TRBV6-1 and TRBJ2-7, with TRBD2 matching 9 bases. J was trimmed by 12 bases and V by 8 bases; bases with no gene match: 11. The CDR3 has 12 residues. Germline CDR1 MNHNS, CDR2 SASEGT. The CDR3 here is CASGGTSYVGYF. CDR3 DNA: TGTGCCAGCGGAGGGACTAGCTACGTAGGGTACTTC.

This clonotype was seen repeatedly, ten times or more. The chain combines TRBV2 with TRBJ1-5; no reliable D call. The CDR3 contains 13 residues. Germline values: CDR1 SNHLY, CDR2 FYNNEI. V lost 3 bases to trimming and J lost 4 bases, with 7 bases between them. DNA of the CDR3: TGTGCCAGCAGTGAGTGGGAAAATCAGCCCCAGCATTTT. Amino acid sequence: CASSEWENQPQHF.

At least ten counts were recorded for this clonotype. V is TRBV2 and J is TRBJ2-4, with D perhaps matching TRBD2 (6 bases). The CDR3 has 14 amino acids. Trimming stripped 11 bases from V and 3 bases from J, with 17 bases between. CDR1 is SNHLY and CDR2 is FYNNEI in the germline V gene. In nucleotides, the CDR3 is TGTGCCGGAAACCCAAGCGGGTTCAAAAACATTCAGTACTTC. Translation: CAGNPSGFKNIQYF.

This clonotype was found many times. The chain couples TRBV28 to TRBJ1-1, with TRBD1 identical over 9 bases. After removal of 4 bases from V and 4 bases from J, the junction contained 4 bases not matched to a gene. Germline V lookup: CDR1 MDHEN, CDR2 SYDVKM. The CDR3 covers 14 residues. DNA of the CDR3: TGTGCCAGCAGTTCCCGGGACAGGGCCACTGAAGCTTTCTTT. Its translation: CASSSRDRATEAFF.

This clonotype showed up just a few times. V and J are TRBV20-1 and TRBJ2-6, with D perhaps TRBD1 (5 bases). Deletions cut 1 base from V and 0 bases from J, with 13 bases between. The CDR3 covers 17 residues. CDR1 is DFQATT and CDR2 is SNEGSKA in the germline V gene (reference sequence). The CDR3 DNA is TGCAGTGCTAGAGTTGCAGGGCTAGGCTCTGGGGCCAACGTCCTGACTTTC. The encoded protein is CSARVAGLGSGANVLTF.

This clonotype showed up many times. This chain uses TRBV2 with TRBJ2-7; D call uncertain. Germline lookup yields CDR1 SNHLY and CDR2 FYNNEI. The CDR3 spans 13 residues. V shed 7 bases and J shed 8 bases, with 18 bases lying between them. This chain's CDR3 is CASTEPSLVKQYF. CDR3 coding DNA: TGTGCCAGCACGGAACCGAGCCTTGTAAAGCAGTACTTC.

This clonotype was seen at least ten times. The rearrangement links TRBV30 to TRBJ2-1; 7 bases are a match to TRBD2. The germline CDR1 and CDR2 sequences are GTSNPN and SVGIG (reference sequence). V was clipped by 2 bases and J by 7 bases; unmatched bases: 11. The CDR3 runs to 15 residues. Written as DNA, the CDR3 is TGTGCCTGGAGTTCACGGGACTATCGGAGGAATGAGCAGTTCTTC. Its protein is CAWSSRDYRRNEQFF.

V usage is TRBV5-1 and J usage is TRBJ2-2; D is perhaps TRBD2 (5 bases). Germline lookup yields CDR1 SGHRS and CDR2 YFSETQ. With 2 bases removed from V and 6 bases from J, the gap between germline ends came to 8 bases. The CDR3 has 13 amino acids. The chain's CDR3 is CASSFEGSGELFF. CDR3 DNA: TGCGCCAGCAGCTTTGAGGGCTCCGGGGAGCTGTTTTTT.